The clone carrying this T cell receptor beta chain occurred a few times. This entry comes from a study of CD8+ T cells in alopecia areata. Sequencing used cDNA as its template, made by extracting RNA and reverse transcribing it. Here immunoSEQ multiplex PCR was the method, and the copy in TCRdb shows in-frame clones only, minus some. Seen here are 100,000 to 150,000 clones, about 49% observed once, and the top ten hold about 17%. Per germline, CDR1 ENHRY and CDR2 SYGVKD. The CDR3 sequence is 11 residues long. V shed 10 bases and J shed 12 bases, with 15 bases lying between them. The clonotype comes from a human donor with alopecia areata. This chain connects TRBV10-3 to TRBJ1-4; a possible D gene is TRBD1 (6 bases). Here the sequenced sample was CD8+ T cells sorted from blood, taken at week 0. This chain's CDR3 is CATMTGRELFF. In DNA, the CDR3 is TGTGCCACCATGACAGGTCGGGAACTGTTTTTT.